A selection of T cell receptor beta chains follows, all from one sample in a study of T cell changes during pregnancy in multiple sclerosis. TCRdb keeps only in-frame clones here, not all; method: immunoSEQ multiplex PCR. The repertoire includes 48,000 or so clones, approximately 92% of them detected once, and more than 0.7% sits in the top ten. The material sequenced was CD4+ T cells from peripheral blood mononuclear cells, taken in the second trimester of pregnancy. Receptors originate from a female donor in good health, enrolled as a control in a pregnancy study. Each CDR3 is given with its conserved first and last residue. Fields, in order: clone size, J gene, V gene, D gene, CDR3 protein, CDR3 DNA. D genes are given only for firm matches. Part of the rows lack a size; the others show once, few, many or a class for expanded clones.

clone size: -
J gene: TRBJ1-5
V gene: TRBV14
D gene: -
CDR3 protein: CASSQDPQGSQPQHF
CDR3 DNA: TGTGCCAGCAGCCAAGATCCGCAGGGAAGTCAGCCCCAGCATTTT

clone size: -
J gene: TRBJ2-7
V gene: TRBV18
D gene: TRBD1
CDR3 protein: CASSPGTVSYEQYF
CDR3 DNA: TGTGCCAGCTCACCCGGGACAGTCTCCTACGAGCAGTACTTC

clone size: -
J gene: TRBJ2-3
V gene: TRBV5-1
D gene: -
CDR3 protein: CASRRESLPTQYF
CDR3 DNA: TGCGCCAGCAGAAGGGAGTCCCTCCCTACGCAGTATTTT

clone size: -
J gene: TRBJ2-2
V gene: TRBV25-1
D gene: -
CDR3 protein: CASTDSGTYNTGELFF
CDR3 DNA: TGTGCCAGCACCGATTCCGGGACTTACAACACCGGGGAGCTGTTTTTT

clone size: -
J gene: TRBJ2-3
V gene: TRBV10-3
D gene: -
CDR3 protein: CAISAKSPDTDTQYF
CDR3 DNA: TGTGCCATCAGTGCAAAGAGCCCTGACACAGATACGCAGTATTTT

clone size: -
J gene: TRBJ2-5
V gene: TRBV7-8
D gene: TRBD1
CDR3 protein: CASSPGTGRRETQYF
CDR3 DNA: TGTGCCAGCAGCCCAGGGACAGGGCGGCGAGAGACCCAGTACTTC

clone size: few
J gene: TRBJ2-7
V gene: TRBV27
D gene: -
CDR3 protein: CASRVPGGGSYEQYF
CDR3 DNA: TGTGCCAGCAGAGTCCCGGGGGGCGGGTCCTACGAGCAGTACTTC

clone size: -
J gene: TRBJ1-2
V gene: TRBV28
D gene: -
CDR3 protein: CASSFSLGYGYTF
CDR3 DNA: TGTGCCAGCAGTTTCTCGCTCGGGTATGGCTACACCTTC

clone size: -
J gene: TRBJ1-1
V gene: TRBV7-8
D gene: -
CDR3 protein: CASSPTRGWTEAFF
CDR3 DNA: TGTGCCAGCAGCCCCACACGGGGGTGGACTGAAGCTTTCTTT

clone size: -
J gene: TRBJ1-2
V gene: TRBV5-1
D gene: TRBD1
CDR3 protein: CASSLARYSTGGDGYTF
CDR3 DNA: TGCGCCAGCAGCTTGGCCAGGTATTCGACAGGGGGAGATGGCTACACCTTC

clone size: -
J gene: TRBJ2-5
V gene: TRBV2
D gene: -
CDR3 protein: CASGKEQEETQYF
CDR3 DNA: TGTGCCAGCGGCAAGGAACAGGAAGAGACCCAGTACTTC